This paragraph covers one TCR beta chain sequence. TCRdb reanalysed the RACE reads using MiXCR and keeps one entry per CDR3 protein. The repertoire includes nearly 110,000 distinct CDR3 sequences, around 12% of them detected once, and 1.6% sits in the top ten. The CDR3 is made up of 16 amino acids. Per the germline V gene, CDR1 is LGHNA and CDR2 is YSLEER. Trimming stripped 0 bases from V and 4 bases from J, with 13 bases between. This record comes from a study of human T cells and chemical hapten exposure. Sample time point: pre-sensitization, week 0. Sample treatment: therapeutic diphenylcyclopropenone sensitization with weekly scalp DPC. Sample donors consisted of patients with alopecia, aged 18 to 70 years, who were suitable for DPC.

The material sequenced was whole blood, taken in connection with sensitization to the hapten diphenylcyclopropenone (DPC). The rearrangement uses TRBV4-3 and TRBJ2-1, with D maybe TRBD2 (6 bases). The sequence derives from a woman between 50 and 59 years old with alopecia areata. Some clones in this sample may be carry-over from other donors' samples. Here the CDR3 DNA reads TGCGCCAGCAGCCAAGATCAAGGGGACTTTTACAATGAGCAGTTCTTC. This gives the protein CASSQDQGDFYNEQFF.